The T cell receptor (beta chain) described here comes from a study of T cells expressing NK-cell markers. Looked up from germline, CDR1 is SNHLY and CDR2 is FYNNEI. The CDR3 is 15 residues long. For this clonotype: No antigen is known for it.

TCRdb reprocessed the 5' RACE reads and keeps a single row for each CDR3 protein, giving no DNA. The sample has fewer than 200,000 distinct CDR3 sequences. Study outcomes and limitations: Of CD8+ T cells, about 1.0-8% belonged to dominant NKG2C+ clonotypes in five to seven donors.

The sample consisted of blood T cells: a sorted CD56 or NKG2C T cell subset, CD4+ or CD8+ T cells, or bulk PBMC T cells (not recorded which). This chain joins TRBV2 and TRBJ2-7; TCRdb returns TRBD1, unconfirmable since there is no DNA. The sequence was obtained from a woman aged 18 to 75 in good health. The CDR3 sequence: CASSVRGATSYEQYF.